The clone carrying this T cell receptor beta chain was picked up a small number of times. Per the authors' pipeline: Using reference gene primer amplification, nucleated cell counts were estimated. Some clones are missing from TCRdb's copy, which holds only in-frame ones; the method was immunoSEQ multiplex PCR. V and J calls and clone size follow that table, whereas D and trimming were derived from the DNA. The table has fewer than 200,000 clones, roughly four fifths seen once. The source of the sample is a study of blood T cell repertoires in COVID-19. The wider study: The cDNA or gDNA used as material had been derived from T cells, B-cell-depleted T cells, or PBMCs.

Germline-derived CDR1 and CDR2 are PRHDT and FYEKMQ (reference sequence). The germline V and J ends were trimmed by 0 bases and 7 bases, with 7 bases remaining between them. CDR3 length: 14 residues. Ages ranged from roughly 18 to 100 years, with residence in about two dozen US areas. Recovery meant two consecutive negative NP/OP PCR tests, professional clearance, or resolved symptoms. The receptor was isolated from a man aged 50-59 years who had recovered from COVID-19. Sequences were obtained from PBMCs or T cells enriched from blood (not recorded which). V is TRBV13 and J is TRBJ1-6; unclear D gene. For the CDR3, the DNA is TGTGCCAGCAGCTTAGGATCGGGGAATTCACCCCTCCACTTT. This gives the protein CASSLGSGNSPLHF. Supplemented by reference TRBV13 and TRBJ1-6, the full variable domain reads AAGVIQSPRHLIKEKRETATLKCYPIPRHDTVYWYQQGPGQDPQFLISFYEKMQSDKGSIPDRFSAQQFSDYHSELNMSSLELGDSALYFCASSLGSGNSPLHFGNGTRLTVT.